What follows are 32 T cell receptor beta chains derived from one specimen sequenced in a study of OX40 agonist ivuxolimab in advanced cancers. The assay was immunoSEQ multiplex PCR, and TCRdb's table has in-frame clones only and misses some. The data show about 83,000 clones, approximately 92% seen once. Sequenced here: CD4+ or CD8+ T cells sorted from blood, sampled in a trial of the OX40 agonist ivuxolimab. The source of these receptors is an adult with an advanced solid tumor such as melanoma, head and neck, liver or kidney cancer.

V and J are TRBV10-2 and TRBJ1-4; D perhaps matches TRBD1 (5 bases). The CDR3 covers 16 residues. Trimming removed 6 bases at V and 3 bases at J, with 17 bases between. Germline lookup yields CDR1 WSHSY and CDR2 SAAADI. CDR3 nucleotide sequence: TGCGCCAGCAGAGACCCCGGGACTGCGGCTAATGAAAAACTGTTTTTT. The encoded protein is CASRDPGTAANEKLFF.

This chain links TRBV5-4 with TRBJ2-4; possibly TRBD1 or TRBD2 for D (5 bases each). The germline CDR1 and CDR2 sequences are SGHNT and YYREEE (reference sequence). The CDR3 totals 16 residues. V was cut by 1 base and J by 3 bases, with 14 bases left in between. The CDR3 spells CASSLLIGDGKNIQYF. DNA for the CDR3: TGTGCCAGCAGCTTGCTAATAGGGGACGGCAAAAACATTCAGTACTTC.

This chain joins TRBV4-3 and TRBJ2-3; TRBD2 matches at 7 bases. This CDR3 has 19 amino acids. Germline V gene lookup returns CDR1 LGHNA and CDR2 YSLEER. The ends lost 0 bases at V and 0 bases at J; junction bases unmatched: 12. CDR3 DNA: TGCGCCAGCAGCCAAGATCTAGGGACTACCGGGTTTAGCACAGATACGCAGTATTTT. Encoded protein: CASSQDLGTTGFSTDTQYF.

The chain's CDR3 is CASSPDNTDTQYF. CDR3 in DNA: TGTGCCAGCTCCCCAGACAACACAGATACGCAGTATTTT. The chain carries TRBV18 and TRBJ2-3; no firm D call. The germline CDR1 and CDR2 sequences are KGHSH and LQKENI. V lost 6 bases, J lost 2 bases, and 9 bases lay in between. This CDR3 is built from 13 residues.

The chain combines TRBV14 with TRBJ2-2, with D hard to call. Trimming left V 0 bases short and J 3 bases short, with 5 bases between. Germline loops: CDR1 SGHDN, CDR2 FVKESK. CDR3 length equals 14 residues. The CDR3 protein is CASSQDPYTGELFF. For the CDR3, the DNA is TGTGCCAGCAGCCAAGACCCCTACACCGGGGAGCTGTTTTTT.

The chain combines TRBV9 with TRBJ2-5, with TRBD1 matching over 8 bases. Germline CDR1 SGDLS, CDR2 YYNGEE. V gave up 3 bases and J gave up 1 base; unmatched junction bases: 14. CDR3 length: 18 amino acids. CDR3 residues: CASSGQPSRRGLQETQYF. For the CDR3, the DNA is TGTGCCAGCAGCGGACAGCCATCCCGCAGGGGGCTCCAAGAGACCCAGTACTTC.

The chain has TRBV7-9 and TRBJ2-7, with D hard to call. Trimming cost V 3 bases and J 3 bases, with 3 bases left between them. This CDR3 is built from 11 residues. Germline values: CDR1 SEHNR, CDR2 FQNEAQ (reference sequence). The CDR3, as DNA: TGTGCCAGCAGCTTCATCTACGAGCAGTACTTC. This translates into CASSFIYEQYF.

The chain links TRBV7-2 to TRBJ1-5, with 9 bases fitting TRBD1. The V gene's germline CDR1 is SGHTA and CDR2 FQGNSA. The CDR3 covers 17 residues. Germline trimming cut 3 bases from V and 2 bases from J; bases unmatched to any gene: 8. DNA for the CDR3: TGTGCCAGCAGCTTCGGCCCGGGACAGGGTGGCAATCAGCCCCAGCATTTT. Translated, it gives CASSFGPGQGGNQPQHF.

This clone has just a few counts. CDR3 sequence: CAWRPRGGTEAFF. CDR3 in DNA: TGTGCCTGGAGGCCCAGGGGTGGCACTGAAGCTTTCTTT. This chain uses TRBV30 with TRBJ1-1; D is perhaps TRBD1 (6 bases). This CDR3 region has 13 residues. CDR1 and CDR2 (germline): GTSNPN, SVGIG (reference sequence). V gave up 3 bases and J gave up 4 bases, with 12 bases separating them.

This clone showed up just once. The chain has TRBV4-1 and TRBJ1-6, with 11 bases lining up with TRBD1. Germline CDR1 MGHRA, CDR2 YSYEKL. The length of the CDR3 is 16 residues. The J segment lost 10 bases and the V segment lost 4 bases, leaving 9 bases of the junction unmatched. The CDR3 loop reads CASSLIGQGAGSPLHF. The CDR3, as DNA: TGCGCCAGCAGCCTAATCGGACAGGGGGCAGGATCACCCCTCCACTTT.

The V call is TRBV6-5, the J call TRBJ1-1; a weak D match, TRBD1 (5 bases). Germline-derived CDR1 and CDR2 are MNHEY and SVGAGI. The V gene lost 6 bases and the J gene lost 1 base, with 12 bases spanning the gap. This CDR3 comprises 14 residues. Here the CDR3 DNA reads TGTGCCAGCAGCCAGACAGTTTCGAACACTGAAGCTTTCTTT. Its translation is CASSQTVSNTEAFF.

The chain uses TRBV6-5 and TRBJ1-2, with D possibly TRBD1 on 5 matching bases. The V gene lost 4 bases and the J gene lost 4 bases, with 13 bases spanning the gap. Per germline, CDR1 MNHEY and CDR2 SVGAGI. The CDR3 runs 14 residues. CDR3 loop: CASSWLGGSYGYTF. The CDR3 coding sequence is TGTGCCAGCAGTTGGCTTGGGGGGTCCTATGGCTACACCTTC.

The chain combines TRBV6-5 with TRBJ1-2; D unresolved. The germline V and J ends were trimmed by 6 bases and 3 bases, with 14 bases remaining between them. CDR1 is MNHEY and CDR2 is SVGAGI in the germline V gene. CDR3 size: 14 residues. CDR3 DNA: TGTGCCAGCAGCCAAGGACCGGTCCACTATGGCTACACCTTC. The encoded protein is CASSQGPVHYGYTF.

The chain couples TRBV19 to TRBJ1-2; D remains ambiguous. V gave up 3 bases and J gave up 2 bases, with 4 bases separating them. Germline lookup yields CDR1 LNHDA and CDR2 SQIVND (reference sequence). The CDR3 has 12 amino acids. CDR3 amino acids: CASSILNYGYTF. CDR3 DNA sequence: TGTGCCAGTAGTATCCTAAACTATGGCTACACCTTC.

The chain couples TRBV9 to TRBJ1-3; D unclear. The germline CDR1 and CDR2 sequences are SGDLS and YYNGEE. This CDR3 region has 11 residues. V dropped 5 bases and J dropped 3 bases, with 3 bases sitting between them. The DNA for the CDR3 is TGTGCCAGCAGGGGTGGAAACACCATATATTTT. Residues: CASRGGNTIYF.

V is TRBV6-4 and J is TRBJ2-1; 12 bases agree with TRBD2. Germline trimming cut 7 bases from V and 10 bases from J; bases unmatched to any gene: 11. Germline-derived CDR1 and CDR2 are MRHNA and SNTAGT. The CDR3 contains 15 residues. CDR3 region: CASKETSGGMLEQFF. CDR3 DNA: TGTGCCAGCAAAGAAACTAGCGGGGGGATGTTAGAGCAGTTCTTC.

The chain links TRBV6-5 to TRBJ2-1; D is undetermined. The V and J ends lost 0 bases and 6 bases respectively, with 6 bases between them. The germline CDR1 and CDR2 sequences are MNHEY and SVGAGI. The CDR3 is made up of 13 amino acids. The CDR3 DNA is TGTGCCAGCAGTTACTCTCGGCTCAATGAGCAGTTCTTC. It encodes CASSYSRLNEQFF.

This clone was detected only once. The rearrangement uses TRBV27 and TRBJ2-1; either TRBD1 or TRBD2 may fit D (5 bases each). From germline, CDR1 is MNHEY and CDR2 SMNVEV (reference sequence). Trimming removed 0 bases from V and 2 bases from J, with 11 bases in between. The CDR3 covers 16 residues. This CDR3 is CASSLSKGSPYNEQFF. The CDR3 coding sequence is TGTGCCAGCAGTTTATCGAAGGGGAGCCCCTACAATGAGCAGTTCTTC.

This sequence joins TRBV9 and TRBJ2-7, with D perhaps TRBD2 (5 bases). CDR3 length: 14 amino acids. CDR1 is SGDLS and CDR2 is YYNGEE in the germline V gene. Trimming took off 2 bases at V and 4 bases at J, with 13 bases between the two ends. CDR3 in DNA: TGTGCCAGCAGCGTCCATCTCTCGGGGTACGAGCAGTACTTC. This translates into CASSVHLSGYEQYF.

The V call is TRBV5-6, the J call TRBJ2-7; no firm D call. The CDR3 spans 14 residues. V was shortened by 0 bases and J by 4 bases, with 11 bases between the two germline ends. CDR1 is SGHDT and CDR2 is YYEEEE in the germline V gene. The CDR3 sequence: CASSLALVPYEQYF. The CDR3 nucleotides read TGTGCCAGCAGCTTGGCGTTGGTGCCATACGAGCAGTACTTC.

The chain recombines TRBV9 with TRBJ2-1, with D perhaps matching TRBD1 (6 bases). CDR1 and CDR2 (germline): SGDLS, YYNGEE. V was clipped by 3 bases and J by 10 bases, with 11 bases between them. This CDR3 has 12 residues. The CDR3: CASSADSREQFF. The CDR3 region has the DNA TGTGCCAGCAGCGCGGACAGTCGAGAGCAGTTCTTC.

The chain links TRBV5-1 to TRBJ2-7, with D perhaps matching TRBD1 (5 bases). The CDR3 sequence is 12 residues long. Trimming removed 3 bases at V and 5 bases at J, with 9 bases between. CDR1 SGHRS and CDR2 YFSETQ come from the germline V gene. CDR3 bases: TGCGCCAGCAGCTATTCAGGGAACGAGCAGTACTTC. Encoded protein: CASSYSGNEQYF. Together with reference TRBV5-1 and TRBJ2-7, the CDR3 gives the full variable domain: KAGVTQTPRYLIKTRGQQVTLSCSPISGHRSVSWYQQTPGQGLQFLFEYFSETQRNKGNFPGRFSGRQFSNSRSEMNVSTLELGDSALYLCASSYSGNEQYFGPGTRLTVT.

This rearrangement joins TRBV7-2 to TRBJ2-5, with 9 nucleotides matching TRBD1. CDR3 length equals 15 residues. J was trimmed by 7 bases and V by 5 bases; bases with no gene match: 11. CDR1 SGHTA and CDR2 FQGNSA come from the germline V gene. For the CDR3, the DNA is TGTGCCAGCAGCCCAGGACAGGGGACCCCGGGGACCCAGTACTTC. Translation gives CASSPGQGTPGTQYF.

This chain joins TRBV6-6 and TRBJ1-1; D not certain. This CDR3 has 16 amino acids. Germline CDR1 is MNHNY and CDR2 is SVGAGI (reference sequence). Trimming removed 0 bases from V and 5 bases from J, with 16 bases in between. CDR3 DNA sequence: TGTGCCAGCAGTTACTCGAGCGATTTTCCGGGGACTGAAGCTTTCTTT. The encoded protein is CASSYSSDFPGTEAFF.

The V call is TRBV5-1, the J call TRBJ1-1; weak D call: TRBD1 (6 bases). The V end lost 4 bases, the J end lost 1 base, and 14 bases lay between the germline ends. The germline gives CDR1 SGHRS, CDR2 YFSETQ. CDR3 length: 15 residues. The CDR3 coding sequence is TGCGCCAGCAGCGATATACAGGGTTGGAACACTGAAGCTTTCTTT. Its protein is CASSDIQGWNTEAFF.

The V call is TRBV4-3, the J call TRBJ1-1; possibly TRBD1 for D (6 bases). V lost 1 base and J 2 bases, leaving 14 bases between the germline ends. Germline V gives CDR1 LGHNA, CDR2 YSLEER. The CDR3 runs to 16 residues. The CDR3 DNA reads TGCGCCAGCAGCCAAGGGCCGATAGGGACAAACACTGAAGCTTTCTTT. Amino acid sequence: CASSQGPIGTNTEAFF.

This chain joins TRBV5-1 and TRBJ2-7, with D possibly TRBD1 on 5 matching bases. The CDR3 has 13 residues. Germline CDR1 is SGHRS and CDR2 is YFSETQ. The V gene lost 4 bases and the J gene lost 2 bases, with 10 bases spanning the gap. The CDR3 is CASSLREPYEQYF. CDR3 nucleotide sequence: TGCGCCAGCAGCCTCAGGGAACCCTACGAGCAGTACTTC.

The chain is built from TRBV6-5 and TRBJ2-7; D remains ambiguous. The CDR3 has 12 residues. CDR1 and CDR2 from the germline V gene are MNHEY and SVGAGI. V was pared by 8 bases and J by 7 bases, with 15 bases between. DNA of the CDR3: TGTGCCAGCCGGGCACCCATAGGAGAGCAGTACTTC. Protein product: CASRAPIGEQYF.

The chain is built from TRBV27 and TRBJ2-7; D is unresolved. The CDR3 spans 13 residues. Germline loops: CDR1 MNHEY, CDR2 SMNVEV (reference sequence). Trimming took 0 bases from V and 2 from J, leaving 5 bases between them. DNA for the CDR3: TGTGCCAGCAGTTTATCCCTTACCTACGAGCAGTACTTC. Protein product: CASSLSLTYEQYF.

The V call is TRBV5-6, the J call TRBJ2-1, with a tentative D call TRBD2 (6 bases). The V end lost 3 bases, the J end lost 7 bases, and 23 bases lay between the germline ends. The CDR3 loop spans 17 amino acids. Germline CDR1 and CDR2: SGHDT and YYEEEE. The CDR3 DNA reads TGTGCCAGCAGCTCCGTAAGCGGGTTTTACCACGGAAATGAGCAGTTCTTC. This codes for CASSSVSGFYHGNEQFF.

The chain has TRBV5-6 and TRBJ1-1, with a tentative D call TRBD1 (6 bases). There are 16 residues in the CDR3. Trimming removed 3 bases from V and 0 bases from J, with 15 bases in between. Per the germline V gene, CDR1 is SGHDT and CDR2 is YYEEEE. Here the CDR3 DNA reads TGTGCCAGCAGCTCCCCGGGACACCTCTTGAACACTGAAGCTTTCTTT. The encoded protein is CASSSPGHLLNTEAFF.

This chain's CDR3 is CSARDRGVSYF. CDR3 in DNA: TGCAGTGCTAGGGACAGGGGGGTTTCGTACTTC. The V and J genes are TRBV20-1 and TRBJ2-4, with 10 nucleotides matching TRBD1. This CDR3 has 11 residues. J gave up 15 bases and V 3 bases, and 5 bases lay outside the gene matches. CDR1 is DFQATT, CDR2 SNEGSKA, per germline (reference sequence).